This is a list of T cell receptor beta chains from one sample in a study of radiotherapy plus CTLA-4 blockade in lung cancer. Clones were read by immunoSEQ multiplex PCR, and TCRdb kept only the in-frame ones, dropping some. The sample carries 30,000 or so clones, around 70% recorded once. Sequences were derived from peripheral blood, sampled from a patient treated with radiotherapy plus ipilimumab. These receptors were collected from a human donor with non-small cell lung cancer whose response to radiotherapy plus ipilimumab could not be evaluated. Both conserved end residues are part of each CDR3. D genes are given only for firm matches. The size entry is marked missing in some rows and otherwise reads once, few, many or a size class.

15,TRBD2,-,TRBJ2-4,TRBV7-8,CASSVTSGRQNIQYF,TGTGCCAGCAGCGTAACTAGCGGGAGGCAAAACATTCAGTACTTC
15,TRBD1,-,TRBJ2-5,TRBV6-1,CASTMDRGEEGTQYF,TGTGCCAGCACTATGGACAGGGGGGAAGAGGGGACCCAGTACTTC
13,-,-,TRBJ1-2,TRBV27,CASSLGGRGVYTF,TGTGCCAGCAGTTTAGGTGGCAGGGGAGTCTACACCTTC
13,-,-,TRBJ1-5,TRBV2,CASSERTNQPQHF,TGTGCCAGCAGTGAGAGGACTAATCAGCCCCAGCATTTT
13,TRBD1,-,TRBJ1-6,TRBV28,CASRDRVRKPLHF,TGTGCCAGCAGGGACAGGGTTAGAAAACCCCTCCACTTT
13,-,-,TRBJ2-5,TRBV10-1,CASSRDIYETQYF,TGCGCCAGCAGCCGGGACATTTATGAGACCCAGTACTTC
17,-,-,TRBJ1-2,TRBV4-3,CASSQDSGGLINYGYTF,TGCGCCAGCAGCCAAGATTCGGGTGGTCTTATTAACTATGGCTACACCTTC
13,-,-,TRBJ1-2,TRBV28,CASSSGLSYGYTF,TGTGCCAGCAGTTCAGGACTTAGCTATGGCTACACCTTC
15,TRBD2,-,TRBJ2-5,TRBV18,CASSPMTSVGETQYF,TGTGCCAGCTCACCAATGACTAGCGTCGGGGAGACCCAGTACTTC
13,-,-,TRBJ2-2,TRBV6-5,CASRGGNTGELFF,TGTGCCAGCCGGGGAGGGAACACCGGGGAGCTGTTTTTT
15,TRBD1,-,TRBJ1-2,TRBV14,CASSQGTGNFYGYTF,TGTGCCAGCAGCCAAGGGACAGGGAACTTCTATGGCTACACCTTC
13,-,-,TRBJ2-7,TRBV25-1,CASGGLQVYEQYF,TGTGCCAGCGGGGGACTCCAAGTCTACGAGCAGTACTTC
14,-,-,TRBJ1-1,TRBV7-2,CASSRGGIGTEAFF,TGTGCCAGCAGCCGGGGGGGGATAGGCACTGAAGCTTTCTTT
15,TRBD2,-,TRBJ2-2,TRBV27,CASRASGRAGGELFF,TGTGCCAGCAGGGCTAGCGGGAGGGCCGGCGGGGAGCTGTTTTTT
11,-,-,TRBJ2-1,TRBV28,CASSLGRARFF,TGTGCCAGCAGTTTAGGCAGGGCCCGGTTCTTC
14,-,-,TRBJ2-1,TRBV19,CASSSLRRRDEQFF,TGTGCCAGTAGTAGTTTGAGGCGTCGGGATGAGCAGTTCTTC
14,-,few,TRBJ2-3,TRBV7-2,CASSYLAVTDTQYF,TGTGCCAGCAGCTACTTGGCGGTCACAGATACGCAGTATTTT
14,-,-,TRBJ1-1,TRBV5-1,CASSFLQGRTEAFF,TGCGCCAGCAGTTTTCTTCAGGGTCGGACTGAAGCTTTCTTT